The source of this TCR beta chain is a study of CD8+ T cells in alopecia areata. On the study more broadly: For the treated group, dosing was oral tofacitinib at 5 to 10 mg twice daily.

RNA was extracted and reverse transcribed into cDNA as the sequencing template. TCRdb's table, derived via immunoSEQ multiplex PCR, lists solely in-frame clones and lacks some. The sample consists of 150,000 to 200,000 clones, 50% to 75% of them appearing once. Those with alopecia areata gave lesional scalp punch biopsies and peripheral blood. Notes on this clone: Antigen specificity is unknown.

Study outcomes and limitations: Sequencing of scalp samples also captures resident alphabeta T cells of normal skin. In lesional scalp, particularly from alopecia totalis/universalis, clonality was higher than in normal scalp.

This sequence originates from a human donor with alopecia areata. The source was CD4+ T cells sorted from blood, collected at week 0.

The CDR3 here is CASRGHAGTHEQYF. CDR3 DNA: TGTGCCAGCAGAGGACACGCCGGGACCCACGAGCAGTACTTC. This chain uses TRBV25-1 with TRBJ2-7; the D call may be TRBD1 or TRBD2 (5 bases each). The CDR3 consists of 14 residues. The V gene's germline CDR1 is MGHDK and CDR2 SYGVNS. Trimming stripped 6 bases from V and 5 bases from J, with 17 bases between.